These T cell receptor beta chains were read from a single sample in a study of neoadjuvant anti-PD-1 for oral cavity cancer. Sequencing was performed with immunoSEQ multiplex PCR; in TCRdb, only in-frame clones are kept and a portion is missing. The table has roughly 14,000 clones, 75% seen once. This sample comprised PBMCs, obtained after nivolumab (anti-PD-1) treatment. The receptors stem from a person aged 35-79 years with oral cavity squamous cell carcinoma. The CDR3 runs from the conserved cysteine through the conserved F or W. D genes are given only for firm matches. A clone size is listed for some rows: how often the clone was seen (once, few, many), or a class if it is expanded.

TRBV30	TRBJ1-5	-	-	TGTGCCTGGAGTGGGGGGGGCAATCAGCCCCAGCATTTT	CAWSGGGNQPQHF
TRBV5-4	TRBJ2-1	-	TRBD2	TGTGCCAGCAGCGGGACTAGCGGGAGCGGGGCGTCCAATGAGCAGTTCTTC	CASSGTSGSGASNEQFF
TRBV18	TRBJ1-6	-	-	TGTGCCAGCTCACCACTGTCGGTAGATTCACCCCTCCACTTT	CASSPLSVDSPLHF
TRBV6-1	TRBJ1-6	once	-	TGTGCCAGCAGTGAAGCCCCAGGGACCGGGCCCCTCCACTTT	CASSEAPGTGPLHF
TRBV7-2	TRBJ2-7	-	-	TGTGCCAGCAGCTTAGGGTCTGTTTCCGCTGGCTACTACGAGCAGTACTTC	CASSLGSVSAGYYEQYF
TRBV6-1	TRBJ2-7	once	-	TGTGCCAGCAGTGACCTGGGGACCGCACACCCTTTCTACGAGCAGTACTTC	CASSDLGTAHPFYEQYF
TRBV4-1	TRBJ2-7	few	-	TGCGCCAGCAGCAACTACCGCGAGCAGTACTTC	CASSNYREQYF
TRBV30	TRBJ2-2	-	TRBD1	TGTGCCTGGAGTGAACAGGGGGCGAACACCGGGGAGCTGTTTTTT	CAWSEQGANTGELFF
TRBV7-9	TRBJ2-3	-	-	TGTGCCAGCAGCCAAGGGCTCTCCCTGGATACGCAGTATTTT	CASSQGLSLDTQYF
TRBV28	TRBJ2-3	once	TRBD1	TGTGCCAGCAGAGCCGGGACAGGCACAGATACGCAGTATTTT	CASRAGTGTDTQYF
TRBV5-1	TRBJ1-2	-	TRBD1	TGCGCCAGCAGCTTAACCGGACAGGGGGGTGGCTACACCTTC	CASSLTGQGGGYTF
TRBV5-1	TRBJ1-1	few	-	TGCGCCAGCAGCGCCGGGGATACTGAAGCTTTCTTT	CASSAGDTEAFF